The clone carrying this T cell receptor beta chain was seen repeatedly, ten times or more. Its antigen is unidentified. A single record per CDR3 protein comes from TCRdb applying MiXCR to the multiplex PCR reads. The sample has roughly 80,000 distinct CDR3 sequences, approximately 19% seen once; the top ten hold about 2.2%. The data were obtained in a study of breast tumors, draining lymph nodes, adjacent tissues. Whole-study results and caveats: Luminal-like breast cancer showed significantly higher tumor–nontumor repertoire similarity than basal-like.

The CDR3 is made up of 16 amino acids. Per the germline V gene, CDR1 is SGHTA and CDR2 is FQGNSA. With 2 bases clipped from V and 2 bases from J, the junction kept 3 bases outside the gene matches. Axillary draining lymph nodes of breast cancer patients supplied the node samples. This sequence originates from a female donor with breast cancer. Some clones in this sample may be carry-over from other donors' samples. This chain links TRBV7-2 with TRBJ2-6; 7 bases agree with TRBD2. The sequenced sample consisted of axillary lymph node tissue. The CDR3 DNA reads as TGTGCCAGCAGCTTACTTGGGGGGGCTGGGGCCAACGTCCTGACTTTC. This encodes CASSLLGGAGANVLTF.